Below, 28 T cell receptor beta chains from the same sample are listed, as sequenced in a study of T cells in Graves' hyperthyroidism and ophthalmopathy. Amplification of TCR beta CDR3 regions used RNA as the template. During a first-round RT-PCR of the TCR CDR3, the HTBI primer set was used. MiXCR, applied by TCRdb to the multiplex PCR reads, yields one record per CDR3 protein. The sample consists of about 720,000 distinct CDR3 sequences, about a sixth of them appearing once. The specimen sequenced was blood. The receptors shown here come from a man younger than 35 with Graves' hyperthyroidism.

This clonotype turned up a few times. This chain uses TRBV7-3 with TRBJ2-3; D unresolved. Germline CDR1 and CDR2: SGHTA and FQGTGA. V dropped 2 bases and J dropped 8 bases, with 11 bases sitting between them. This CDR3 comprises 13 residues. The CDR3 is CASSLALMSTQYF. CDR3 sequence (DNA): TGTGCCAGCAGCTTAGCCCTGATGAGTACGCAGTATTTT. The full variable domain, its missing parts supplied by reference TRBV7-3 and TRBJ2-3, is GAGVSQTPSNKVTEKGKYVELRCDPISGHTALYWYRQSLGQGPEFLIYFQGTGAADDSGLPNDRFFAVRPEGSVSTLKIQRTERGDSAVYLCASSLALMSTQYFGPGTRLTVL.

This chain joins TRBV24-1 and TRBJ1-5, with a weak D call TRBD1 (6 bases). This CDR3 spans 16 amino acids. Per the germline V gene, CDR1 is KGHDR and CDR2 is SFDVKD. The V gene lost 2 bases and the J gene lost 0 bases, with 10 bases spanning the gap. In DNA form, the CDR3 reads TGTGCCACCAGTGATTCCCGGACAGTTAGCAATCAGCCCCAGCATTTT. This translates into CATSDSRTVSNQPQHF.

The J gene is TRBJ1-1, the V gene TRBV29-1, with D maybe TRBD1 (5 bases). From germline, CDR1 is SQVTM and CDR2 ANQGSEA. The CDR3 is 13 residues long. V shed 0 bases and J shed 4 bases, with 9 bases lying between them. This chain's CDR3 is CSVEDGGSTEAFF. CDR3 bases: TGCAGCGTTGAAGATGGGGGGAGCACTGAAGCTTTCTTT.

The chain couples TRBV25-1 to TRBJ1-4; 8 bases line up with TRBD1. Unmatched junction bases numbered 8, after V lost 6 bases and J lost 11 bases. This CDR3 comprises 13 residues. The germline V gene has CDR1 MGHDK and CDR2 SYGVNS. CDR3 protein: CASSDGQGVKLFF. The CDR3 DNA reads TGTGCCAGCAGCGACGGACAGGGCGTCAAACTGTTTTTT.

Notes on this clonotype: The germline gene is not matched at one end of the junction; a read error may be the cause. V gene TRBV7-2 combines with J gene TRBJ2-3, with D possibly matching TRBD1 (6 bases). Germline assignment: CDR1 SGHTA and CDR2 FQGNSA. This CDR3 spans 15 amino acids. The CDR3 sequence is CVSSPQGRSTDTQYF. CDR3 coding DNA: TGTGTCAGCAGCCCACAGGGACGAAGCACAGATACGCAGTATTTT.

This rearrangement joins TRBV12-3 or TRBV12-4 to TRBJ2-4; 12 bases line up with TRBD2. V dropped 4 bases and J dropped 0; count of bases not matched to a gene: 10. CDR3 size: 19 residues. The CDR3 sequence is CASSSKTSGSKLAKNIQYF. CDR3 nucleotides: TGTGCCAGCAGTTCAAAGACTAGCGGGAGTAAACTAGCCAAAAACATTCAGTACTTC.

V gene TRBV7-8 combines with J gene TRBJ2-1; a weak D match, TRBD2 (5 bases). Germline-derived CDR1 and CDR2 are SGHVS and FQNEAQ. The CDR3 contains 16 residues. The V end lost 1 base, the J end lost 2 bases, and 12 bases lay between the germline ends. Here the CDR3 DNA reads TGTGCCAGCAGCTTAGGTTTGCGGGCCGCCTACAATGAGCAGTTCTTC. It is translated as CASSLGLRAAYNEQFF.

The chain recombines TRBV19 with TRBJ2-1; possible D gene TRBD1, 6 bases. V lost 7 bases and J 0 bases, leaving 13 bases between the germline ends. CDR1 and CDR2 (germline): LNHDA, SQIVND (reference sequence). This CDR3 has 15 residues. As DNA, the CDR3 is TGTGCCAGTACCGACGACAGGTTCTCCTACAATGAGCAGTTCTTC. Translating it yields CASTDDRFSYNEQFF.

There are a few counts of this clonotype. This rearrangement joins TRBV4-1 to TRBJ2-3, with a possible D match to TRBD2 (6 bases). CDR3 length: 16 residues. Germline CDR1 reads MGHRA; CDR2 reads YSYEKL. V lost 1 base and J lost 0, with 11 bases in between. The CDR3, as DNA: TGCGCCAGCAGCCAAGGGGGACTTCCAAGCACAGATACGCAGTATTTT. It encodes CASSQGGLPSTDTQYF.

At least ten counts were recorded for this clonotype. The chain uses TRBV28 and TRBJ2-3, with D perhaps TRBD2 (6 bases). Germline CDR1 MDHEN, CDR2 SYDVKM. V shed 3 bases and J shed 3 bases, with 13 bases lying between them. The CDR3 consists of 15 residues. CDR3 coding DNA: TGTGCCAGCAGTTTTTATGGGAGGAGGACAGATACGCAGTATTTT. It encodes CASSFYGRRTDTQYF.

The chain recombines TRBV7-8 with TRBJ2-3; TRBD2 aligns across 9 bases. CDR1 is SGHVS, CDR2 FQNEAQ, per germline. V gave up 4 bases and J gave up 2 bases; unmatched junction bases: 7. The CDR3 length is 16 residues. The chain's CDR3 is CASSWTSELPTDTQYF. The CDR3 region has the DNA TGTGCCAGCAGCTGGACTAGCGAGCTCCCCACAGATACGCAGTATTTT. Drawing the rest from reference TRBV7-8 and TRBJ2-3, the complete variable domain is GAGVSQSPRYKVAKRGQDVALRCDPISGHVSLFWYQQALGQGPEFLTYFQNEAQLDKSGLPSDRFFAERPEGSVSTLKIQRTQQEDSAVYLCASSWTSELPTDTQYFGPGTRLTVL.

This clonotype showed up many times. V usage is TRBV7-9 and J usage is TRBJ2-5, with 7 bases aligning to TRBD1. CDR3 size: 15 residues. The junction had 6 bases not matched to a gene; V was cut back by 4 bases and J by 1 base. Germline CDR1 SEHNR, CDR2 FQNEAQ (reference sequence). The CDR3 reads CASSSGQATQETQYF. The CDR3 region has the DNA TGTGCCAGCAGCTCCGGACAGGCGACCCAAGAGACCCAGTACTTC.

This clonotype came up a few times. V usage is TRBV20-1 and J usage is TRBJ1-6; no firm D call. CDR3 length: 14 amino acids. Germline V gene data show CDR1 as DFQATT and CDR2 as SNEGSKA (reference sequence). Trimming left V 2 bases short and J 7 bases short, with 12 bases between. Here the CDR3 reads CSARKRRNNSPLHF. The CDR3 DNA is TGCAGTGCTAGAAAAAGACGGAACAATTCACCCCTCCACTTT.

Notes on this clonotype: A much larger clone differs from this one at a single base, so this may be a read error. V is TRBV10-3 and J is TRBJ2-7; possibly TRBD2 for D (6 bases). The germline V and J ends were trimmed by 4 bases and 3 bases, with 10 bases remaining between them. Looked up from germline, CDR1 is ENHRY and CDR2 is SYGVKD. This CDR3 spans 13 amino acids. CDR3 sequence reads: CAISGRVGYEQYF. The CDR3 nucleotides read TGTGCCATCAGTGGGAGGGTGGGCTACGAGCAGTACTTC.

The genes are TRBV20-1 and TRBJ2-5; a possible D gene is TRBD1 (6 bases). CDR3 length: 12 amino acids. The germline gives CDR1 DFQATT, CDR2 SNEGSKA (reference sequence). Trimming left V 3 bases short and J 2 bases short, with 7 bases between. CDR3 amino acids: CSASTGQETQYF. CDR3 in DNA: TGCAGTGCTAGTACAGGGCAAGAGACCCAGTACTTC.

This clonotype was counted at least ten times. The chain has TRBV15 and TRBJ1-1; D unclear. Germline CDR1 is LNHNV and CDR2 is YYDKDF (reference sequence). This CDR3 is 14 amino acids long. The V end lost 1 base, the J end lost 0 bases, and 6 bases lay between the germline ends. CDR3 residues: CATSRARVNTEAFF. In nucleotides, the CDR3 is TGTGCCACCAGCAGAGCGCGGGTGAACACTGAAGCTTTCTTT. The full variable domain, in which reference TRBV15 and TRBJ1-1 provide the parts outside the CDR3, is DAMVIQNPRYQVTQFGKPVTLSCSQTLNHNVMYWYQQKSSQAPKLLFHYYDKDFNNEADTPDNFQSRRPNTSFCFLDIRSPGLGDTAMYLCATSRARVNTEAFFGQGTRLTVV.

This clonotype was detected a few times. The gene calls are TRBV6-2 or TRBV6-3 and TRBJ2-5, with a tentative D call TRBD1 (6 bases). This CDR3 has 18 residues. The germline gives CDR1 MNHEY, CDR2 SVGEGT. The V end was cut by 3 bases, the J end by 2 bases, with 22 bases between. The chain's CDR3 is CASSYLGIRDTLQETQYF. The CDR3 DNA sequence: TGTGCCAGCAGTTATCTTGGAATCCGGGACACGTTACAAGAGACCCAGTACTTC.

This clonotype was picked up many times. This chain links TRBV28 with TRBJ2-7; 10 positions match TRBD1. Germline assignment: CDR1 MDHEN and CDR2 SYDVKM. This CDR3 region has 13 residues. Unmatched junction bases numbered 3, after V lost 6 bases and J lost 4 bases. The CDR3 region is CASSAGQGYEQYF. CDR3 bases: TGTGCCAGCAGCGCGGGACAGGGGTACGAGCAGTACTTC.

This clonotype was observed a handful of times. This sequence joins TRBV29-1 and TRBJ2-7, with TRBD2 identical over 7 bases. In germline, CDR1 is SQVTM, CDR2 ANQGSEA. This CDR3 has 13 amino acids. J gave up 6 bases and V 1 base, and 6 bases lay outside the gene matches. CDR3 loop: CSVEGREGLEQYF. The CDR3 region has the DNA TGCAGCGTTGAAGGGAGGGAGGGGCTCGAGCAGTACTTC.

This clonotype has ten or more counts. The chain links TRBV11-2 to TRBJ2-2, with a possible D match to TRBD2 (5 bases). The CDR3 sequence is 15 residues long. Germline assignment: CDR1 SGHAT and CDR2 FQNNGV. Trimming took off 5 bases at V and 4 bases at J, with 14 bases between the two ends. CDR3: CASSPVLRGTGELFF. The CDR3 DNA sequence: TGTGCCAGCAGCCCGGTACTCCGGGGCACCGGGGAGCTGTTTTTT.

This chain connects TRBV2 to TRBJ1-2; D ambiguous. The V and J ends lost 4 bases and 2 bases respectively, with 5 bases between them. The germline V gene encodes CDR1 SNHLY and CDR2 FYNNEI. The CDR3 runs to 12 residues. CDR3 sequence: CASSVGNYGYTF. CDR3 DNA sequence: TGTGCCAGCAGTGTGGGGAACTATGGCTACACCTTC.

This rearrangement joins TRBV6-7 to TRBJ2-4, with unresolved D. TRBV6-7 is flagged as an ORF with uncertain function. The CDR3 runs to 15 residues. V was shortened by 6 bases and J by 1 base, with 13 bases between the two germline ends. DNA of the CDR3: TGTGCCAGCAGCCCCCCGTCCGGGGCCAAAAACATTCAGTACTTC. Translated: CASSPPSGAKNIQYF.

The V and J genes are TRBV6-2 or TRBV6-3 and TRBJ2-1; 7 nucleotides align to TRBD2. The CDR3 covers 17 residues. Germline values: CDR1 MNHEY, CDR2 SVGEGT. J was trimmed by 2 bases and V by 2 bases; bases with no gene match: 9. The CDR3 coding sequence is TGTGCCAGCAGTTACACCGCCGGGACTAAGGCCTACAATGAGCAGTTCTTC. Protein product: CASSYTAGTKAYNEQFF.

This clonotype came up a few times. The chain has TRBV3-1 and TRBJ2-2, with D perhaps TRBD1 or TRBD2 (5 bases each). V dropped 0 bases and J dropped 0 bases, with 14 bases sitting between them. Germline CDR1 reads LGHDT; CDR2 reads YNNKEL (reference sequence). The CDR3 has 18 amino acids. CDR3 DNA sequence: TGTGCCAGCAGCCAAGAGGAGGTAGGGGATTCGAACACCGGGGAGCTGTTTTTT. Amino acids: CASSQEEVGDSNTGELFF.

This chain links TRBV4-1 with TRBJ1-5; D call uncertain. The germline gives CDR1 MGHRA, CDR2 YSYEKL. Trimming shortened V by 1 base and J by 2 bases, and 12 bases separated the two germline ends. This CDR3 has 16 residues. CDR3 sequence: CASSQVGATGNQPQHF. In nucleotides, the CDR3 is TGCGCCAGCAGCCAAGTCGGCGCGACTGGCAATCAGCCCCAGCATTTT.

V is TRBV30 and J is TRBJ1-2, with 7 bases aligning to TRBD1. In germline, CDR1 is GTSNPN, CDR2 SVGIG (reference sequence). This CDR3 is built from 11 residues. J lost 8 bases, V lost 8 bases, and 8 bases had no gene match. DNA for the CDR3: TGTGCCCGCCACAGGGGATCGGGCTACACCTTC. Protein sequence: CARHRGSGYTF.

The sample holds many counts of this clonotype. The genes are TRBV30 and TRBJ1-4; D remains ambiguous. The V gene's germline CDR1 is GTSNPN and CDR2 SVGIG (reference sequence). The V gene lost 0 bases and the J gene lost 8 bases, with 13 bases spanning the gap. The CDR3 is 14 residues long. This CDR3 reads CAWSVDGGSEKLFF. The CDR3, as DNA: TGTGCCTGGAGTGTTGATGGAGGGTCGGAAAAACTGTTTTTT. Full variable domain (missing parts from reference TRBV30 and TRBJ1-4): SQTIHQWPATLVQPVGSPLSLECTVEGTSNPNLYWYRQAAGRGLQLLFYSVGIGQISSEVPQNLSASRPQDRQFILSSKKLLLSDSGFYLCAWSVDGGSEKLFFGSGTQLSVL.

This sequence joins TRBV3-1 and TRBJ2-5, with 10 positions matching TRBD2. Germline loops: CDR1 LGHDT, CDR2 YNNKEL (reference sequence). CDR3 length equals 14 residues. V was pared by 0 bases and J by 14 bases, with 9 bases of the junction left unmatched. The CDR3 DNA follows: TGTGCCAGCAGCCAAGAACCGAGCGGGAGGGGCCCCTACTTC. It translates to CASSQEPSGRGPYF.